This T cell receptor (beta chain) derives from a study of control samples from healthy donors and cancer patients (TCRdb year 2020). The germline V gene supplies CDR1 KGHSH and CDR2 LQKENI. Measured from the cysteine to the phenylalanine, the CDR3 is 15 residues long. Left in the record is the CDR3 DNA by itself, 45 bases read in frame from the first base. From V the trimming removes 3 bases and from J it removes 4 bases, while the gene matches leave 4 bases of the junction unaccounted for. Libraries were built with the immunoSEQ multiplex PCR assay. The table was pulled from immuneACCESS by TCRdb, which kept in-frame rearrangements only. Such tables lose some clones; where checked, under half of the loss comes from unresolved V genes, and the rest has no known cause. The sample table records over 150,000 clones; about 92% of these occur just once. The top ten constitute just over 1.4% of the sample.

A word on this clone: What this receptor recognizes is not known. No base quality values were provided; no much bigger clone lies one nucleotide off.

The sequenced sample was blood. The receptor was isolated from a young man in good health. The V and J segments used are TRBV18 and TRBJ2-3; TRBD2 agrees with 10 junctional bases. DNA sequence: TGTGCCAGCTCACCTCCCGGACTAGCGGCAGATACGCAGTATTTT. Its protein product is CASSPPGLAADTQYF. This CDR3, with the reference TRBV18 and TRBJ2-3 proteins standing in past its ends, gives the full variable domain NAGVMQNPRHLVRRRGQEARLRCSPMKGHSHVYWYRQLPEEGLKFMVYLQKENIIDESGMPKERFSAEFPKEGPSILRIQQVVRGDSAAYFCASSPPGLAADTQYFGPGTRLTVL.